The next 25 T cell receptor beta chains were all read from a single sample in a study of cytomegalovirus exposure and HLA in healthy donors. With 60 Vbeta and 13 Jbeta primers, the PCR was carried out. Sequencing used immunoSEQ multiplex PCR; TCRdb keeps in-frame clones, though not all of them. The data hold around 170,000 clones, with around 81% observed a single time. Sequencing was done on a sample of PBMCs. The receptors come from a man in his forties or fifties in good health and CMV-seronegative.

A single count supports this clone. The gene calls are TRBV2 and TRBJ1-5; 7 positions agree with TRBD1. This CDR3 region has 14 residues. Trimming took 6 bases from V and 7 from J; bases not matched to a gene: 9. The germline CDR1 and CDR2 sequences are SNHLY and FYNNEI. The CDR3 reads CASSHDREGQPQHF. DNA of the CDR3: TGTGCCAGCAGCCATGACAGGGAAGGGCAGCCCCAGCATTTT.

V gene TRBV6-5 combines with J gene TRBJ1-1; TRBD1 aligns across 8 bases. The J segment lost 4 bases and the V segment lost 9 bases, leaving 10 bases of the junction unmatched. The CDR3 totals 14 residues. Germline loops: CDR1 MNHEY, CDR2 SVGAGI. DNA of the CDR3: TGTGCCAGTTTTCCGACAGGGGAAGGCACTGAAGCTTTCTTT. Protein: CASFPTGEGTEAFF.

CDR3 region: CASSIRPAGEVDTQYF. Written as DNA, the CDR3 is TGTGCCAGTAGTATTAGGCCAGCGGGAGAGGTGGATACGCAGTATTTT. The chain couples TRBV19 to TRBJ2-3; 8 bases align to TRBD2. Germline values: CDR1 LNHDA, CDR2 SQIVND (reference sequence). Losses at the gene ends were 3 bases for V and 6 bases for J; bases not matched to a gene: 11. The CDR3 has 16 amino acids.

This chain uses TRBV5-1 with TRBJ1-3, with D unresolved. V shed 4 bases and J shed 1 base, with 3 bases lying between them. Germline CDR1 reads SGHRS; CDR2 reads YFSETQ. This CDR3 is 12 amino acids long. The CDR3 nucleotides read TGCGCCAGCAGCCTATCTGGAAACACCATATATTTT. It translates to CASSLSGNTIYF.

This clone was seen just once. V is TRBV27 and J is TRBJ1-2; D unclear. The germline V and J ends were trimmed by 7 bases and 4 bases, with 7 bases remaining between them. CDR1 is MNHEY, CDR2 SMNVEV, per germline (reference sequence). CDR3 length: 11 residues. CDR3 in DNA: TGTGCCAGCAAAGAGTTCTATGGCTACACCTTC. It yields the protein CASKEFYGYTF.

In its sample, this clone was seen once. Here the CDR3 DNA reads TGTGCCTGGACTAGGAGGACAGTCGAAGCTTTCTTT. This translates into CAWTRRTVEAFF. The chain carries TRBV30 and TRBJ1-1, with D maybe TRBD1 (6 bases). Germline loops: CDR1 GTSNPN, CDR2 SVGIG (reference sequence). The CDR3 is made up of 12 amino acids. Trimming removed 4 bases at V and 8 bases at J, with 14 bases between. Full variable domain (rest looked up from reference TRBV30 and TRBJ1-1): SQTIHQWPATLVQPVGSPLSLECTVEGTSNPNLYWYRQAAGRGLQLLFYSVGIGQISSEVPQNLSASRPQDRQFILSSKKLLLSDSGFYLCAWTRRTVEAFFGQGTRLTVV.

The chain combines TRBV14 with TRBJ2-1, with D hard to call. This CDR3 has 14 amino acids. Germline-derived CDR1 and CDR2 are SGHDN and FVKESK. Trimming stripped 4 bases from V and 5 bases from J, with 12 bases between. In nucleotides, the CDR3 is TGTGCCAGCAGCCTCATGGGCGCAAACAATGAGCAGTTCTTC. Encoded protein: CASSLMGANNEQFF. The entire variable domain, with the rest obtained from reference TRBV14 and TRBJ2-1, is as follows: EAGVTQFPSHSVIEKGQTVTLRCDPISGHDNLYWYRRVMGKEIKFLLHFVKESKQDESGMPNNRFLAERTGGTYSTLKVQPAELEDSGVYFCASSLMGANNEQFFGPGTRLTVL.

This chain joins TRBV2 and TRBJ1-6; D not certain. V lost 3 bases and J lost 11, with 11 bases in between. The germline V gene has CDR1 SNHLY and CDR2 FYNNEI. This CDR3 region has 13 residues. The CDR3: CASSENEIPPLHF. Written as DNA, the CDR3 is TGTGCCAGCAGTGAGAACGAGATCCCACCCCTCCACTTT.

The rearrangement uses TRBV7-2 and TRBJ2-5, with 9 bases that match TRBD1. CDR1 is SGHTA and CDR2 is FQGNSA in the germline V gene. J gave up 4 bases and V 0 bases, and 3 bases lay outside the gene matches. CDR3 size: 15 residues. CDR3 DNA: TGTGCCAGCAGCTTAGCCGGGACAGGGCGAGAGACCCAGTACTTC. Translating it yields CASSLAGTGRETQYF.

This chain joins TRBV7-2 and TRBJ2-7, with TRBD2 matching over 8 bases. CDR1 and CDR2 (germline): SGHTA, FQGNSA. J was trimmed by 7 bases and V by 1 base; bases with no gene match: 12. The CDR3 is made up of 16 amino acids. CDR3 sequence: CASSLVRTSGLGEQYV. The CDR3 DNA follows: TGTGCCAGCAGCTTAGTCAGAACTAGCGGCCTTGGGGAGCAGTACGTC.

CDR3 sequence reads: CASRGIAGGRTGELFF. The CDR3 coding sequence is TGTGCCAGCCGTGGGATAGCGGGAGGGCGGACCGGGGAGCTGTTTTTT. The chain couples TRBV2 to TRBJ2-2, with 11 nucleotides matching TRBD2. The CDR3 loop spans 16 amino acids. The V gene's germline CDR1 is SNHLY and CDR2 FYNNEI. The ends lost 8 bases at V and 5 bases at J; junction bases unmatched: 10.

The rearrangement uses TRBV29-1 and TRBJ1-1; TRBD1 aligns across 11 bases. The trim removed 1 base at V and 5 bases at J, leaving 3 bases unmatched. CDR3 length: 14 amino acids. Germline CDR1 SQVTM, CDR2 ANQGSEA. CDR3 sequence reads: CSVEAGTGGTEAFF. CDR3 DNA: TGCAGCGTTGAAGCCGGGACAGGGGGGACTGAAGCTTTCTTT.

The V gene is TRBV7-2, the J gene TRBJ1-2; 7 positions match TRBD1. CDR1 is SGHTA and CDR2 is FQGNSA in the germline V gene. The CDR3 covers 14 residues. V lost 4 bases, J lost 3 bases, and 5 bases stayed unmatched. The CDR3 is CASSSETGYYGYTF. The CDR3, as DNA: TGTGCCAGCAGCTCTGAGACAGGGTACTATGGCTACACCTTC. Full variable domain (rest looked up from reference TRBV7-2 and TRBJ1-2): GAGVSQSPSNKVTEKGKDVELRCDPISGHTALYWYRQSLGQGLEFLIYFQGNSAPDKSGLPSDRFSAERTGGSVSTLTIQRTQQEDSAVYLCASSSETGYYGYTFGSGTRLTVV.

The chain combines TRBV5-5 with TRBJ1-4; D remains unclear. Deletions cut 2 bases from V and 0 bases from J, with 8 bases between. The germline V gene has CDR1 SGHKS and CDR2 YYEKEE (reference sequence). CDR3 length: 15 residues. CDR3: CASSFPGATNEKLFF. The CDR3 nucleotides are TGTGCCAGCAGCTTTCCGGGAGCAACTAATGAAAAACTGTTTTTT.

The V and J genes are TRBV5-6 and TRBJ1-2, with D possibly matching TRBD1 (5 bases). Trimming cost V 4 bases and J 4 bases, with 17 bases left between them. The CDR3 totals 15 residues. Germline V gene sequence: CDR1 SGHDT, CDR2 YYEEEE. The DNA for the CDR3 is TGTGCCAGCAGCGGCGGTGGGAGGGGAGGCTATGGCTACACCTTC. It encodes CASSGGGRGGYGYTF.

This chain links TRBV18 with TRBJ2-5; 11 bases are a match to TRBD2. V lost 3 bases and J lost 2; bases outside the gene matches: 8. The germline CDR1 and CDR2 sequences are KGHSH and LQKENI. The CDR3 totals 17 residues. The CDR3 nucleotides read TGTGCCAGCTCACCCGGGACTAGCGGACCTGGGCAAGAGACCCAGTACTTC. Protein product: CASSPGTSGPGQETQYF.

The rearrangement uses TRBV23-1 and TRBJ1-2; 9 nucleotides agree with TRBD1. TRBV23-1 is classed as an ORF, of uncertain function. The trim removed 4 bases at V and 4 bases at J, leaving 4 bases unmatched. CDR3 length: 14 residues. The CDR3 sequence: CASSPLGQGYGYTF. CDR3 nucleotide sequence: TGCGCCAGCAGTCCGCTGGGACAGGGCTATGGCTACACCTTC.

This clone was detected a few times. Relative to the germline gene, one junction end is altered; a read error may explain this. The CDR3 reads CSSSLNPETSGSSDEQFF. The DNA for the CDR3 is TGTTCCAGCAGCTTAAATCCCGAGACTAGCGGGAGTTCCGATGAGCAGTTCTTC. The gene calls are TRBV7-9 and TRBJ2-1; 12 nucleotides align to TRBD2. This CDR3 contains 18 residues. From germline, CDR1 is SEHNR and CDR2 FQNEAQ (reference sequence).

The J gene is TRBJ1-1, the V gene TRBV6-5; D remains ambiguous. Germline V CDR1 and CDR2: MNHEY, SVGAGI. The CDR3 is made up of 13 amino acids. V lost 3 bases and J lost 8, with 13 bases in between. The CDR3 region is CASSYDGSSEAFF. CDR3 sequence (DNA): TGTGCCAGCAGTTATGACGGGAGTAGCGAAGCTTTCTTT.

The chain uses TRBV30 and TRBJ1-4, with D unresolved. The CDR3 covers 14 residues. Trimming pared 3 bases from V and 7 bases from J, leaving 15 bases between. In germline, CDR1 is GTSNPN, CDR2 SVGIG (reference sequence). CDR3 in DNA: TGTGCCTGGAGGGAGCCCCGGCCCCCTGAAAAACTGTTTTTT. This codes for CAWREPRPPEKLFF.

This clone has a handful of counts. V and J are TRBV28 and TRBJ1-6, with no clear D. V was cut by 6 bases and J by 0 bases, with 6 bases left in between. Germline V gene lookup returns CDR1 MDHEN and CDR2 SYDVKM. This CDR3 region has 14 residues. CDR3 sequence: CASRGSSYNSPLHF. The DNA for the CDR3 is TGTGCCAGCAGGGGGAGCTCCTATAATTCACCCCTCCACTTT.

The chain recombines TRBV5-1 with TRBJ1-2; the D gene is possibly TRBD1 (6 bases). From germline, CDR1 is SGHRS and CDR2 YFSETQ. The V and J ends lost 0 bases and 6 bases respectively, with 12 bases between them. This CDR3 contains 14 residues. The CDR3 nucleotides are TGCGCCAGCAGCTTGGAAGTGACAGGAGATGGCTACACCTTC. Translated: CASSLEVTGDGYTF.

The sample holds a few counts of this clone. The V and J genes are TRBV11-2 and TRBJ1-5; 8 bases agree with TRBD1. CDR1 is SGHAT and CDR2 is FQNNGV in the germline V gene. V was pared by 5 bases and J by 5 bases, with 8 bases of the junction left unmatched. The CDR3 is made up of 15 amino acids. The CDR3 reads CASSLLTGADQPQHF. For the CDR3, the DNA is TGTGCCAGCAGCCTTCTGACAGGGGCCGATCAGCCCCAGCATTTT.

The rearrangement uses TRBV6-1 and TRBJ2-2, with TRBD2 matching over 13 bases. Germline values: CDR1 MNHNS, CDR2 SASEGT. This CDR3 contains 16 residues. J gave up 7 bases and V 4 bases, and 6 bases lay outside the gene matches. CDR3 residues: CASSGGTSGTGGELFF. The CDR3, as DNA: TGTGCCAGCAGTGGCGGGACTAGCGGGACAGGCGGGGAGCTGTTTTTT.

The chain joins TRBV9 to TRBJ2-1, with 12 bases lining up with TRBD2. The CDR3 totals 15 residues. The trim removed 4 bases at V and 6 bases at J, leaving 5 bases unmatched. The germline V gene encodes CDR1 SGDLS and CDR2 YYNGEE. CDR3 DNA: TGTGCCAGCAGCCTCCAACTAGCGGGAGGCAATGAGCAGTTCTTC. Its translation: CASSLQLAGGNEQFF. Combining the CDR3 with reference TRBV9 and TRBJ2-1 gives the whole variable domain DSGVTQTPKHLITATGQRVTLRCSPRSGDLSVYWYQQSLDQGLQFLIQYYNGEERAKGNILERFSAQQFPDLHSELNLSSLELGDSALYFCASSLQLAGGNEQFFGPGTRLTVL.